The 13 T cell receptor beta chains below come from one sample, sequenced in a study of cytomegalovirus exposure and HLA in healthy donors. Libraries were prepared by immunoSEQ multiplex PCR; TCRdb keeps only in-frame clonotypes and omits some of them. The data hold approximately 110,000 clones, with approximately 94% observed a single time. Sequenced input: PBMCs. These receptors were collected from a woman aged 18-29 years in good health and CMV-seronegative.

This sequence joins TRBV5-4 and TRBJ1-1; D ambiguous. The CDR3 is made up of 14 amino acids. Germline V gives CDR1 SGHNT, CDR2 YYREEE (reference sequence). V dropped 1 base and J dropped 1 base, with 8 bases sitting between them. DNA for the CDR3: TGTGCCAGCAGCTTGTCCCAAGCGAACACTGAAGCTTTCTTT. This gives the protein CASSLSQANTEAFF.

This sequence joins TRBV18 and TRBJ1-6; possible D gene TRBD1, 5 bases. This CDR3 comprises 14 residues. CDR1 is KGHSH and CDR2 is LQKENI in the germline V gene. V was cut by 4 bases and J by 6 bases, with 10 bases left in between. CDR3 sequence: CASSRWGLNSPLHF. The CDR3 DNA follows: TGTGCCAGCTCACGTTGGGGACTTAATTCACCCCTCCACTTT. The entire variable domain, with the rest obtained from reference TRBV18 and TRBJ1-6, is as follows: NAGVMQNPRHLVRRRGQEARLRCSPMKGHSHVYWYRQLPEEGLKFMVYLQKENIIDESGMPKERFSAEFPKEGPSILRIQQVVRGDSAAYFCASSRWGLNSPLHFGNGTRLTVT.

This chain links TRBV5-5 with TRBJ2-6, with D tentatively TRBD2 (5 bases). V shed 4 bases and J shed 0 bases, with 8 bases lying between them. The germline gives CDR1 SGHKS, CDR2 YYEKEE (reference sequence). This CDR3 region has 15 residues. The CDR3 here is CASSTRGSGANVLTF. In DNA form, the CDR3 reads TGTGCCAGCAGCACCCGGGGCTCTGGGGCCAACGTCCTGACTTTC. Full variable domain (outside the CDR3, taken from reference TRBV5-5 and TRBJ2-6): DAGVTQSPTHLIKTRGQQVTLRCSPISGHKSVSWYQQVLGQGPQFIFQYYEKEERGRGNFPDRFSARQFPNYSSELNVNALLLGDSALYLCASSTRGSGANVLTFGAGSRLTVL.

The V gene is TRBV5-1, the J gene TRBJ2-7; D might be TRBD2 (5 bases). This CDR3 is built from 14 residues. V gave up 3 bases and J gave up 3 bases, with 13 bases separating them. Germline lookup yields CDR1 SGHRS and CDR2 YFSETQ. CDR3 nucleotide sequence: TGCGCCAGCAGCTCCAGAGGACTGAGCTACGAGCAGTACTTC. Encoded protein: CASSSRGLSYEQYF. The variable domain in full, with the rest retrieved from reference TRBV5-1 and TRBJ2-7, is KAGVTQTPRYLIKTRGQQVTLSCSPISGHRSVSWYQQTPGQGLQFLFEYFSETQRNKGNFPGRFSGRQFSNSRSEMNVSTLELGDSALYLCASSSRGLSYEQYFGPGTRLTVT.

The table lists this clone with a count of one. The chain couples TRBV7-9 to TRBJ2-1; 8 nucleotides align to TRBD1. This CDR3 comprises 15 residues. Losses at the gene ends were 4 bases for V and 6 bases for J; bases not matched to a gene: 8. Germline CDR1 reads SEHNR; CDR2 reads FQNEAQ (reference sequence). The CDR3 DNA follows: TGTGCCAGCAGCTACGTCCGGGACAGGTCCAATGAGCAGTTCTTC. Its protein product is CASSYVRDRSNEQFF. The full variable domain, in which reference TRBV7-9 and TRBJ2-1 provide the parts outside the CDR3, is DTGVSQNPRHKITKRGQNVTFRCDPISEHNRLYWYRQTLGQGPEFLTYFQNEAQLEKSRLLSDRFSAERPKGSFSTLEIQRTEQGDSAMYLCASSYVRDRSNEQFFGPGTRLTVL.

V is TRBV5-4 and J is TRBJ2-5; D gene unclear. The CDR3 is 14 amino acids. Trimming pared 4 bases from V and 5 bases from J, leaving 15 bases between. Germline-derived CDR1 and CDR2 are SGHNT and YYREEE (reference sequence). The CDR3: CASSLDKSYETQYF. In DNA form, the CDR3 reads TGTGCCAGCAGCCTTGACAAGAGTTATGAGACCCAGTACTTC.

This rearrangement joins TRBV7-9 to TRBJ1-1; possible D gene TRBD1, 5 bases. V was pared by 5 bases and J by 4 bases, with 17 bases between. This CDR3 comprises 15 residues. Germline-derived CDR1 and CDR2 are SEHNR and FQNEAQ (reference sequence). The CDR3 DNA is TGTGCCAGCAGCCCCTCCGCGGGGGGGATCACTGAAGCTTTCTTT. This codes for CASSPSAGGITEAFF. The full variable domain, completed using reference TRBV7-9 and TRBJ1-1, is DTGVSQNPRHKITKRGQNVTFRCDPISEHNRLYWYRQTLGQGPEFLTYFQNEAQLEKSRLLSDRFSAERPKGSFSTLEIQRTEQGDSAMYLCASSPSAGGITEAFFGQGTRLTVV.

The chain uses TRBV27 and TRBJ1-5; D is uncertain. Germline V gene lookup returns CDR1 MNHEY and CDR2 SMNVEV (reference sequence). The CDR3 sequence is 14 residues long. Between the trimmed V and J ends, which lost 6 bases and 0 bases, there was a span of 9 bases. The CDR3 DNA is TGTGCCAGCAGCAAGAGGAATAGCAATCAGCCCCAGCATTTT. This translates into CASSKRNSNQPQHF.

The CDR3 DNA sequence: TGTGCCAGCAGCTCCACATATATCTCAGGGCCGCAGAACATTCAGTACTTC. It specifies CASSSTYISGPQNIQYF. The genes are TRBV27 and TRBJ2-4; a weak D match, TRBD1 (5 bases). Trimming removed 6 bases from V and 7 bases from J, with 25 bases in between. Germline V gives CDR1 MNHEY, CDR2 SMNVEV (reference sequence). The CDR3 extends over 17 amino acids.

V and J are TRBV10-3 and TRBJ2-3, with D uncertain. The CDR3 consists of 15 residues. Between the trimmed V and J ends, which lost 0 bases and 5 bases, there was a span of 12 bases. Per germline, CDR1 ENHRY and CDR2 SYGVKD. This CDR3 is CAISESMDPGDTQYF. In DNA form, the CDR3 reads TGTGCCATCAGTGAGTCGATGGATCCGGGAGATACGCAGTATTTT.

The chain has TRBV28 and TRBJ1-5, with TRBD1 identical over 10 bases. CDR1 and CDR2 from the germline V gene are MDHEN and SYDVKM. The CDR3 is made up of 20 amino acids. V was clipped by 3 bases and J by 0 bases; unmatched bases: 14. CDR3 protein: CASSFLSGQGNVYSNQPQHF. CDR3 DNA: TGTGCCAGCAGTTTCCTCTCGGGACAGGGGAACGTCTATAGCAATCAGCCCCAGCATTTT.

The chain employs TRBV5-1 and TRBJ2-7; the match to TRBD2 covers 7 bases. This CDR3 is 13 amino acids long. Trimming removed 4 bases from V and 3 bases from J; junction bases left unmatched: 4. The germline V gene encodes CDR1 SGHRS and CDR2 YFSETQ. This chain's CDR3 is CASSEQRGYEQYF. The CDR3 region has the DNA TGCGCCAGCAGCGAGCAGCGGGGCTACGAGCAGTACTTC.

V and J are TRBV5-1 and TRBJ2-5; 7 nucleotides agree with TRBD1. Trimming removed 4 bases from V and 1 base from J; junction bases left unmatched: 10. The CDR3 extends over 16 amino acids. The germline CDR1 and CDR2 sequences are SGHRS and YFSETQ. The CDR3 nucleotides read TGCGCCAGCAGCGGAAACAGGGGCACCCGCCAAGAGACCCAGTACTTC. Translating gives CASSGNRGTRQETQYF.